This T cell receptor (beta chain) was obtained from a study of cytomegalovirus exposure and HLA in healthy donors. Study-wide points: A later analysis associated 15,000 to 20,000 TCR beta sequences with HLA alleles at a 0.05 false discovery rate. The classifier was said to identify cytomegalovirus status with high specificity and sensitivity.

Germline V gene data show CDR1 as KGHSH and CDR2 as LQKENI. V shed 4 bases and J 7 bases; nucleotides not matched to a gene: 10. The CDR3 has 14 amino acids. Of note for this clone: The antigen is unknown.

PCR employed 60 Vbeta and 13 Jbeta primers. Profiled with immunoSEQ multiplex PCR; TCRdb holds only in-frame clones, not every one. The top ten hold more than 4% of the sample, which has roughly 140,000 clones, about 64% seen once. The sequenced material came from PBMCs. This sequence originates from a man in his sixties in good health and CMV-seronegative. The chain recombines TRBV18 with TRBJ2-7; TRBD1 agrees at 7 bases. The CDR3 reads CASSLEGALREQYF. The CDR3 DNA reads TGTGCCAGCTCACTCGAGGGGGCCCTACGGGAGCAGTACTTC.